This TCR beta chain was captured in a study of blood T cells in healthy people across ages. This CDR3 spans 14 amino acids. Trimming removed 2 bases from V and 6 bases from J, with 10 bases in between. Germline loops: CDR1 ENHRY, CDR2 SYGVKD. Comment on this clonotype: Its antigen is undetermined.

Through a sample-barcoded 5' primer and a J-beta primer mix, a second PCR was run for roughly 7 to 12 cycles. MiXCR, run by TCRdb on the 5' RACE reads, gives a single entry per CDR3 protein. The sample shows some 1,800,000 distinct CDR3 sequences, about 39% of them seen only once. Study-wide points: A greater number of naive CD4+ cells and higher diversity distinguished long-lived donors from aged donors. With donor CMV status unknown, expanded clonotype changes were possibly confounded.

Extracted total RNA amounted to at least 5.5 micrograms for each sample. Input material: blood. The chain joins TRBV10-3 to TRBJ2-2; D may match TRBD1 or TRBD2 (5 bases each). The receptor was derived from a human donor in good health. CDR3 nucleotide sequence: TGTGCCATCAGTGAGGCCGGGACCGCCGGGGAGCTGTTTTTT. It translates to CAISEAGTAGELFF.